The rows below give T cell receptor beta chains drawn from one sample of a study of cytomegalovirus exposure and HLA in healthy donors. Clones were read by immunoSEQ multiplex PCR, and TCRdb kept only the in-frame ones, dropping some. The sample has some 160,000 clones; roughly 82% are singletons. Sequencing input: PBMCs. These receptors were collected from a male donor in good health and CMV-seronegative. The CDR3 runs from the conserved cysteine through the conserved F or W. The order of the fields is J gene, D gene, V gene, clone size, CDR3 protein, CDR3 DNA. A D gene is named only where the DNA matches it firmly. The listing skips clone size in some rows; elsewhere it reads once, few, many or a size class.

TRBJ1-1 | - | TRBV13 | - | CASSPGWTNTEAFF | TGTGCCAGCAGCCCGGGGTGGACGAACACTGAAGCTTTCTTT
TRBJ2-7 | - | TRBV21-1 | - | CASSKEAGNLGTYEQYF | TGTGCCAGCAGCAAAGAGGCAGGAAATCTTGGTACCTACGAGCAGTACTTC
TRBJ1-2 | TRBD1 | TRBV28 | - | CAARGTASNYGYTF | TGTGCCGCGCGCGGGACAGCTTCTAACTATGGCTACACCTTC
TRBJ2-2 | TRBD2 | TRBV9 | - | CASSPLFGTSGNTGELFF | TGTGCCAGCAGCCCGCTCTTTGGGACTAGCGGGAATACCGGGGAGCTGTTTTTT
TRBJ1-3 | - | TRBV9 | - | CASSVESAVLAPSGNTIYF | TGTGCCAGCAGCGTAGAGTCTGCAGTTTTAGCCCCCTCTGGAAACACCATATATTTT
TRBJ2-1 | - | TRBV5-1 | - | CASSLRAVYNEQFF | TGCGCCAGCAGCCTCCGAGCGGTATACAATGAGCAGTTCTTC
TRBJ1-3 | - | TRBV9 | - | CASSVLGNTIYF | TGTGCCAGCAGCGTCCTTGGAAACACCATATATTTT
TRBJ1-1 | - | TRBV7-3 | - | CASSSTMNTEAFF | TGTGCCAGCAGCTCTACGATGAACACTGAAGCTTTCTTT
TRBJ1-2 | - | TRBV9 | - | CASSVAGGTNYGYTF | TGTGCCAGCAGCGTAGCGGGGGGAACGAACTATGGCTACACCTTC
TRBJ1-1 | - | TRBV13 | - | CASSLGQGNTEAFF | TGTGCCAGCAGCTTAGGACAGGGTAACACTGAAGCTTTCTTT
TRBJ2-7 | - | TRBV27 | - | CASILWGRPAYEQYF | TGTGCCAGCATTTTATGGGGGAGGCCGGCATACGAGCAGTACTTC
TRBJ1-1 | - | TRBV7-9 | - | CSSSVSGLLNTEAFF | TGTTCCAGCAGCGTCTCCGGACTCCTGAACACTGAAGCTTTCTTT
TRBJ1-5 | - | TRBV28 | - | CASRSIGQGWNQPQHF | TGTGCCAGCAGGTCTATAGGGCAGGGCTGGAATCAGCCCCAGCATTTT
TRBJ1-4 | TRBD1 | TRBV2 | few | CASSRDRVGNEKLFF | TGTGCCAGCAGTAGAGACAGGGTTGGCAATGAAAAACTGTTTTTT
TRBJ2-2 | TRBD2 | TRBV7-6 | - | CASSVAGGRPGELFF | TGTGCCAGCAGCGTAGCGGGGGGGCGGCCCGGGGAGCTGTTTTTT
TRBJ2-3 | TRBD2 | TRBV11-1 | - | CASSLEAGVPDTQYF | TGTGCCAGCAGCTTAGAAGCGGGGGTCCCAGATACGCAGTATTTT